These T cell receptor beta chains were read from a single sample in a study of blood T cell repertoires in COVID-19. Repertoires were generated with immunoSEQ multiplex PCR, while TCRdb's copy carries only in-frame clones and drops some. The sample yields some 78,000 clones, approximately 80% seen once. The sequenced sample was peripheral blood. The receptors here all came from a man aged 55 to 70 with active or convalescent COVID-19. CDR3s include the opening cysteine and the closing phenylalanine or tryptophan. A D gene is named only where the DNA matches it firmly. Size values are once, few and many counts, or a class for expanded clones, and some rows have none.

TGTGCCAGCAGTGACCTAGGACTAGTCAGTTCCTACGAGCAGTACTTC	CASSDLGLVSSYEQYF	TRBJ2-7	16	NA	TRBD2	TRBV6-1
TGTGCCAGCAGCCGGGACTCCTACGAGCAGTACTTC	CASSRDSYEQYF	TRBJ2-7	12	NA	NA	TRBV2
TGTGCCAGCTCATCCGGGGGACAGGGGATCACCGGGGAGCTGTTTTTT	CASSSGGQGITGELFF	TRBJ2-2	16	few	TRBD1	TRBV18
TGTGCCAGCAGTGAAACAGGGCTCCGACCCGGCTACACCTTC	CASSETGLRPGYTF	TRBJ1-2	14	NA	NA	TRBV25-1
TGTGCCAGCAGTAGCGGTCTCCTGGACATTCAGTACTTC	CASSSGLLDIQYF	TRBJ2-4	13	NA	NA	TRBV6-5
TGTGCCAGCAGGGTGACAGGGCTGGGAACTGAAGCTTTCTTT	CASRVTGLGTEAFF	TRBJ1-1	14	NA	TRBD1	TRBV2
TGTGCCAGCAGCCGAGGGGGACCCAACTATGGCTACACCTTC	CASSRGGPNYGYTF	TRBJ1-2	14	once	NA	TRBV3-1/TRBV3-2
TGTGCCAGCAGCCATACGCGGGACAGGGCTTATGGCTACACCTTC	CASSHTRDRAYGYTF	TRBJ1-2	15	NA	TRBD1	TRBV9
TGCGCCAGCAGCGAGCCTTTGAGTAGCTCCTACGAGCAGTACTTC	CASSEPLSSSYEQYF	TRBJ2-7	15	NA	NA	TRBV10-2
TGTGCCAGCAGCTTACAGGGTGAAGCTTTCTTT	CASSLQGEAFF	TRBJ1-1	11	NA	NA	TRBV7-8
TGTGCCAGTAGAGCAGGGACAAGCTATGGCTACACCTTC	CASRAGTSYGYTF	TRBJ1-2	13	NA	NA	TRBV19
TGTGCCAGCAGCTCCAGGACTAGCGGGGTAACAGATACGCAGTATTTT	CASSSRTSGVTDTQYF	TRBJ2-3	16	NA	TRBD2	TRBV7-2
TGTGCCAGCAGCTTACTCCCCCTTACGGTTGCAACTAATGAAAAACTGTTTTTT	CASSLLPLTVATNEKLFF	TRBJ1-4	18	NA	NA	TRBV7-2